A single sample is the source of the 16 T cell receptor beta chains below, sequenced in a study of blood T cell repertoires in COVID-19. The repertoire was sequenced with immunoSEQ multiplex PCR; TCRdb's copy has only in-frame clones and lacks some. The repertoire consists of about 230,000 clones, with over 80% occurring once and the leading ten covering 27%. Sequencing used peripheral blood. These TCRs come from a man in his forties or fifties with acute or convalescent COVID-19.

This sequence joins TRBV5-8 and TRBJ2-5; no clear D gene. There are 14 residues in the CDR3. CDR1 and CDR2 (germline): SGHTS, YDEGEE. V was cut by 5 bases and J by 2 bases, with 13 bases left in between. The CDR3 spells CASRIGGIQETQYF. The CDR3 region has the DNA TGTGCCAGCAGAATTGGCGGAATTCAAGAGACCCAGTACTTC.

The rearrangement joins TRBV6-5 to TRBJ1-4, with a possible D match to TRBD1 (6 bases). The CDR3 sequence is 13 residues long. Germline V CDR1 and CDR2: MNHEY, SVGAGI. V was cut by 8 bases and J by 7 bases, with 14 bases left in between. The CDR3 reads CASGRTAGEKLFF. The CDR3 region has the DNA TGTGCCAGCGGGCGGACAGCCGGTGAAAAACTGTTTTTT.

The table lists this clone with a count of one. V is TRBV6-5 and J is TRBJ2-6; D call uncertain. In germline, CDR1 is MNHEY, CDR2 SVGAGI. V shed 5 bases and J shed 0 bases, with 8 bases lying between them. The CDR3 runs to 15 residues. The CDR3: CASSSLGSGANVLTF. CDR3 sequence (DNA): TGTGCCAGCAGTAGTCTAGGCTCTGGGGCCAACGTCCTGACTTTC.

This chain connects TRBV2 to TRBJ2-1; D unclear. This CDR3 contains 13 residues. V was clipped by 4 bases and J by 5 bases, with 9 bases between them. CDR1 is SNHLY and CDR2 is FYNNEI in the germline V gene. The CDR3 loop reads CASSVTQDNEQFF. As DNA, the CDR3 is TGTGCCAGCAGTGTAACTCAAGACAATGAGCAGTTCTTC.

The gene calls are TRBV19 and TRBJ2-7, with 8 bases matching TRBD1. The CDR3 is made up of 17 amino acids. V lost 7 bases to trimming and J lost 2 bases; unmatched junction nucleotides: 16. Germline V gene sequence: CDR1 LNHDA, CDR2 SQIVND (reference sequence). CDR3: CASTLRSPGQVPYEQYF. The CDR3, as DNA: TGTGCCAGTACCCTCAGATCCCCGGGACAGGTACCCTACGAGCAGTACTTC.

This chain links TRBV4-2 with TRBJ1-1; D gene uncertain. Per germline, CDR1 LGHNA and CDR2 YNFKEQ. This CDR3 is 14 amino acids long. V gave up 1 base and J gave up 1 base, with 7 bases separating them. CDR3 nucleotide sequence: TGTGCCAGCAGCCAAGTAGTTCAGAACACTGAAGCTTTCTTT. Protein sequence: CASSQVVQNTEAFF.

The genes are TRBV24-1 and TRBJ2-1, with no clear D. The CDR3 covers 12 residues. The ends were cut back, 2 bases at V and 7 bases at J, with 5 bases in the middle. CDR1 is KGHDR, CDR2 SFDVKD, per germline. The CDR3 DNA sequence: TGTGCCACCAGTGATTCTCTTAATGAGCAGTTCTTC. It translates to CATSDSLNEQFF.

In its sample, this clone was seen a few times. V and J are TRBV5-6 and TRBJ1-4, with 8 bases identical to TRBD1. The CDR3 is made up of 15 amino acids. The germline CDR1 and CDR2 sequences are SGHDT and YYEEEE. Trimming cost V 4 bases and J 4 bases; bases outside gene matches: 6. CDR3 sequence reads: CASSRGDRHNEKLFF. The CDR3 region has the DNA TGTGCCAGCAGCCGGGGGGACAGGCATAATGAAAAACTGTTTTTT.

The chain recombines TRBV11-1 with TRBJ2-7; D gene unclear. CDR1 is SGHAT and CDR2 is FQDESV in the germline V gene (reference sequence). The ends were cut back, 1 base at V and 3 bases at J, with 13 bases in the middle. CDR3 length: 15 residues. In nucleotides, the CDR3 is TGTGCCAGCAGCTTAGGCCCGATTGGAGACTACGAGCAGTACTTC. This codes for CASSLGPIGDYEQYF.

The chain links TRBV5-1 to TRBJ1-4; D remains unclear. The CDR3 loop spans 14 amino acids. With 1 base removed from V and 7 bases from J, the gap between germline ends came to 11 bases. Germline V CDR1 and CDR2: SGHRS, YFSETQ. The CDR3 nucleotides read TGCGCCAGCAGCTTGTTGATAAGGAGTGAAAAACTGTTTTTT. This sequence encodes CASSLLIRSEKLFF.

V and J are TRBV28 and TRBJ2-2, with 13 bases fitting TRBD2. Trimming removed 5 bases from V and 0 bases from J; junction bases left unmatched: 6. Germline-derived CDR1 and CDR2 are MDHEN and SYDVKM. The CDR3 has 18 amino acids. This CDR3 reads CASSLLAGGTANTGELFF. In DNA form, the CDR3 reads TGTGCCAGCAGTCTACTAGCGGGAGGGACCGCGAACACCGGGGAGCTGTTTTTT.

V and J are TRBV5-6 and TRBJ1-2, with D maybe TRBD1 (5 bases). Looked up from germline, CDR1 is SGHDT and CDR2 is YYEEEE. This CDR3 contains 14 residues. The V end lost 0 bases, the J end lost 8 bases, and 14 bases lay between the germline ends. CDR3 sequence reads: CASSLGRTLKGYTF. The CDR3, as DNA: TGTGCCAGCAGCTTGGGTCGGACATTGAAGGGCTACACCTTC.

V and J are TRBV20-1 and TRBJ2-1; 8 bases are shared with TRBD1. The V segment lost 3 bases and the J segment 10 bases; nucleotides outside the gene matches: 17. From germline, CDR1 is DFQATT and CDR2 SNEGSKA (reference sequence). CDR3 length: 16 residues. CDR3: CSASGIRGQGSWEQFF. CDR3 sequence (DNA): TGCAGTGCTAGTGGGATCAGAGGACAGGGTTCGTGGGAGCAGTTCTTC.

The chain links TRBV5-1 to TRBJ2-7, with 9 nucleotides matching TRBD2. This CDR3 comprises 16 residues. Germline V gives CDR1 SGHRS, CDR2 YFSETQ. V shed 0 bases and J 0 bases; nucleotides not matched to a gene: 4. CDR3 in amino acids: CASSLVAGGISYEQYF. The CDR3 DNA is TGCGCCAGCAGCTTGGTTGCGGGAGGGATCTCCTACGAGCAGTACTTC. The whole variable domain, remainder taken from reference TRBV5-1 and TRBJ2-7, is KAGVTQTPRYLIKTRGQQVTLSCSPISGHRSVSWYQQTPGQGLQFLFEYFSETQRNKGNFPGRFSGRQFSNSRSEMNVSTLELGDSALYLCASSLVAGGISYEQYFGPGTRLTVT.

This chain joins TRBV7-2 and TRBJ2-5, with 12 bases that match TRBD2. J lost 5 bases, V lost 5 bases, and 3 bases had no gene match. The CDR3 runs to 14 residues. The germline CDR1 and CDR2 sequences are SGHTA and FQGNSA. CDR3 in DNA: TGTGCCAGCAGCCACGGACTAGCGGGGGAGACCCAGTACTTC. This gives the protein CASSHGLAGETQYF.

V is TRBV27 and J is TRBJ2-7; D is unclear. CDR3 length: 12 amino acids. Trimming removed 3 bases from V and 3 bases from J, with 6 bases in between. In germline, CDR1 is MNHEY, CDR2 SMNVEV (reference sequence). The CDR3 region is CASSFSGYEQYF. The CDR3 DNA sequence: TGTGCCAGCAGTTTTTCGGGCTACGAGCAGTACTTC.